The 25 T cell receptor beta chains given below trace back to one sample, sequenced in a study of blood T cell repertoires in COVID-19. Profiling relied on immunoSEQ multiplex PCR, and the TCRdb table lists in-frame clones only, not all of them. The sample lists around 110,000 clones, 60% to 80% seen once, with around 0.92% in the top ten. Sequencing was performed on peripheral blood. These receptors originate from a human donor with acute or convalescent COVID-19. The donor label of this sample is uncertain.

The chain links TRBV6-5 to TRBJ2-7; D remains unclear. V was pared by 10 bases and J by 0 bases, with 13 bases between. CDR3 length: 13 amino acids. Germline values: CDR1 MNHEY, CDR2 SVGAGI. CDR3 region: CATNGRFSYEQYF. DNA of the CDR3: TGTGCCACCAATGGCAGGTTCTCCTACGAGCAGTACTTC.

A few counts support this clone. The identical CDR3 is also encoded by other nucleotide sequences in the sample. This sequence joins TRBV9 and TRBJ2-7; D remains unclear. The CDR3 has 13 amino acids. Germline CDR1 SGDLS, CDR2 YYNGEE. Between the trimmed V and J ends, which lost 0 bases and 2 bases, there was a span of 6 bases. The CDR3 DNA sequence: TGTGCCAGCAGCGTAGCCCCTACCTACGAGCAGTACTTC. It translates to CASSVAPTYEQYF.

The CDR3 DNA follows: TGCGCCAGCAGCATCTCGACAGGGGGCTACACCTTC. This gives the protein CASSISTGGYTF. V usage is TRBV5-1 and J usage is TRBJ1-2, with 7 bases that match TRBD1. The CDR3 contains 12 residues. Germline V CDR1 and CDR2: SGHRS, YFSETQ. J lost 8 bases, V lost 4 bases, and 5 bases had no gene match.

This clone was observed a single time. The chain couples TRBV7-2 to TRBJ1-2; D gene uncertain. CDR1 SGHTA and CDR2 FQGNSA come from the germline V gene. This CDR3 has 16 residues. Between the trimmed V and J ends, which lost 5 bases and 1 base, there was a span of 17 bases. The CDR3 is CASSGVRGTFNYGYTF. In DNA form, the CDR3 reads TGTGCCAGCAGCGGGGTTCGGGGAACCTTTAACTATGGCTACACCTTC.

The rearrangement uses TRBV5-1 and TRBJ1-1; 7 nucleotides line up with TRBD1. Germline loops: CDR1 SGHRS, CDR2 YFSETQ. The CDR3 is made up of 17 amino acids. The J segment lost 4 bases and the V segment lost 0 bases, leaving 12 bases of the junction unmatched. The CDR3 loop reads CASSLGTYRGGATEAFF. The CDR3 region has the DNA TGCGCCAGCAGCTTGGGGACGTACAGGGGAGGCGCCACTGAAGCTTTCTTT.

This clone was recorded a few times. The chain couples TRBV18 to TRBJ2-7; perhaps TRBD1 as D (5 bases). The length of the CDR3 is 13 residues. Germline assignment: CDR1 KGHSH and CDR2 LQKENI. V gave up 4 bases and J gave up 0 bases, with 7 bases separating them. The CDR3 DNA reads as TGTGCCAGCTCACAAGGGGACTCCTACGAGCAGTACTTC. Protein sequence: CASSQGDSYEQYF. The variable domain in full, with the rest retrieved from reference TRBV18 and TRBJ2-7, is NAGVMQNPRHLVRRRGQEARLRCSPMKGHSHVYWYRQLPEEGLKFMVYLQKENIIDESGMPKERFSAEFPKEGPSILRIQQVVRGDSAAYFCASSQGDSYEQYFGPGTRLTVT.

The table lists this clone with a count of one. The V call is TRBV27, the J call TRBJ1-2; a possible D gene is TRBD1 (6 bases). Germline V gives CDR1 MNHEY, CDR2 SMNVEV (reference sequence). The CDR3 is made up of 13 amino acids. With 6 bases removed from V and 3 bases from J, the gap between germline ends came to 11 bases. CDR3 bases: TGTGCCAGCAGCCCAGGACAGTACTATGGCTACACCTTC. Translating it yields CASSPGQYYGYTF.

The chain employs TRBV7-9 and TRBJ1-6, with 8 bases lining up with TRBD1. Germline assignment: CDR1 SEHNR and CDR2 FQNEAQ (reference sequence). The length of the CDR3 is 14 residues. The J segment lost 6 bases and the V segment lost 6 bases, leaving 4 bases of the junction unmatched. CDR3 sequence: CASRPTGGNSPLHF. CDR3 DNA sequence: TGTGCCAGCAGACCTACAGGGGGTAATTCACCCCTCCACTTT.

J is TRBJ2-3 and V is TRBV10-3; 9 bases agree with TRBD2. The trim removed 5 bases at V and 3 bases at J, leaving 6 bases unmatched. The CDR3 is made up of 15 amino acids. Germline lookup yields CDR1 ENHRY and CDR2 SYGVKD. The CDR3 nucleotides read TGTGCCATCAGTCCCCTAGCGGGGATGACAGATACGCAGTATTTT. As protein: CAISPLAGMTDTQYF.

This chain links TRBV12-3 or TRBV12-4 with TRBJ1-4; D not resolved. CDR3 length: 13 amino acids. V was cut by 7 bases and J by 3 bases, with 9 bases left in between. The CDR3 reads CASNRRANEKLFF. For the CDR3, the DNA is TGTGCCAGCAATCGAAGAGCTAATGAAAAACTGTTTTTT.

The genes are TRBV6-5 and TRBJ2-1; 8 bases agree with TRBD2. V gave up 6 bases and J gave up 6 bases; unmatched junction bases: 4. The CDR3 loop spans 13 amino acids. The germline CDR1 and CDR2 sequences are MNHEY and SVGAGI. The CDR3 sequence is CASSGGGRNEQFF. CDR3 bases: TGTGCCAGCAGCGGGGGGGGCCGCAATGAGCAGTTCTTC.

This sequence joins TRBV7-8 and TRBJ1-1, with D possibly being TRBD1 (6 bases). V lost 5 bases and J lost 0, with 13 bases in between. This CDR3 region has 15 residues. Germline V gene sequence: CDR1 SGHVS, CDR2 FQNEAQ. In nucleotides, the CDR3 is TGTGCCAGCAGCGCAAGACAGGTGATGAACACTGAAGCTTTCTTT. It yields the protein CASSARQVMNTEAFF.

The chain uses TRBV2 and TRBJ2-3; the match to TRBD2 covers 13 bases. V was clipped by 2 bases and J by 4 bases; unmatched bases: 18. The CDR3 contains 21 residues. The V gene's germline CDR1 is SNHLY and CDR2 FYNNEI. The CDR3 loop is CASSEILRGLTSGGAPDTQYF. Here the CDR3 DNA reads TGTGCCAGCAGTGAAATTCTGCGGGGGCTAACTAGCGGGGGGGCCCCAGATACGCAGTATTTT.

This chain joins TRBV5-1 and TRBJ2-1, with 9 positions matching TRBD2. Germline V gene sequence: CDR1 SGHRS, CDR2 YFSETQ. This CDR3 is built from 15 residues. Losses at the gene ends were 4 bases for V and 12 bases for J; bases not matched to a gene: 14. The chain's CDR3 is CASSPERGEAVRQFF. The CDR3 DNA follows: TGCGCCAGCAGCCCTGAGCGGGGGGAGGCGGTTAGGCAGTTCTTC. Complete variable domain (other parts from reference TRBV5-1 and TRBJ2-1): KAGVTQTPRYLIKTRGQQVTLSCSPISGHRSVSWYQQTPGQGLQFLFEYFSETQRNKGNFPGRFSGRQFSNSRSEMNVSTLELGDSALYLCASSPERGEAVRQFFGPGTRLTVL.

J is TRBJ2-5 and V is TRBV2; D may be TRBD1 (6 bases). The V and J ends lost 5 bases and 4 bases respectively, with 11 bases between them. The CDR3 contains 13 residues. CDR1 is SNHLY and CDR2 is FYNNEI in the germline V gene. The CDR3 sequence is CASSNQGLETQYF. DNA of the CDR3: TGTGCCAGCAGTAATCAGGGGTTAGAGACCCAGTACTTC.

The V and J genes are TRBV7-9 and TRBJ1-5; 7 bases line up with TRBD1. J gave up 16 bases and V 0 bases, and 12 bases lay outside the gene matches. The germline V gene encodes CDR1 SEHNR and CDR2 FQNEAQ (reference sequence). The CDR3 runs 14 residues. For the CDR3, the DNA is TGTGCCAGCAGCTTAGCCTTAACAGGGGATAAGAACCATTTT. Residues: CASSLALTGDKNHF.

This chain joins TRBV5-1 and TRBJ1-5; TRBD1 matches 9 bases. The CDR3 consists of 15 residues. J was trimmed by 6 bases and V by 4 bases; bases with no gene match: 8. The V gene's germline CDR1 is SGHRS and CDR2 YFSETQ. Here the CDR3 DNA reads TGCGCCAGCAGCGTACAGGGGGCCAAGGGTCAGCCCCAGCATTTT. Protein sequence: CASSVQGAKGQPQHF.

The chain couples TRBV7-2 to TRBJ2-7; D is unresolved. This CDR3 has 12 residues. CDR1 is SGHTA, CDR2 FQGNSA, per germline. V lost 5 bases, J lost 7 bases, and 12 bases lay in between. CDR3 nucleotide sequence: TGTGCCAGCAGCCCCTATGGCGGAGAGCAGTACGTC. Its protein is CASSPYGGEQYV.

The V gene is TRBV6-6, the J gene TRBJ1-4, with 9 bases fitting TRBD1. V was pared by 6 bases and J by 8 bases, with 13 bases of the junction left unmatched. This CDR3 contains 16 residues. The V gene's germline CDR1 is MNHNY and CDR2 SVGAGI (reference sequence). The chain's CDR3 is CASRPHSTGGGEKLFF. In DNA, the CDR3 is TGTGCCAGCAGGCCTCATTCGACAGGGGGAGGGGAAAAACTGTTTTTT.

V gene TRBV7-2 combines with J gene TRBJ1-2; D uncertain. This CDR3 is built from 15 residues. V shed 5 bases and J shed 0 bases, with 13 bases lying between them. Germline V gene lookup returns CDR1 SGHTA and CDR2 FQGNSA. The CDR3: CASSATNIANYGYTF. The CDR3 DNA reads TGTGCCAGCAGCGCCACTAACATAGCTAACTATGGCTACACCTTC.

The J gene is TRBJ2-6, the V gene TRBV6-6; D perhaps matches TRBD2 (6 bases). The CDR3 consists of 16 residues. V was trimmed by 8 bases and J by 0 bases, leaving 14 bases between them. Germline-derived CDR1 and CDR2 are MNHNY and SVGAGI (reference sequence). This CDR3 is CASRDSGYSGANVLTF. CDR3 DNA: TGTGCCAGCCGGGACTCGGGCTACTCTGGGGCCAACGTCCTGACTTTC.

This chain connects TRBV18 to TRBJ2-7; 12 positions match TRBD2. The V gene's germline CDR1 is KGHSH and CDR2 LQKENI. This CDR3 has 15 amino acids. V lost 6 bases and J lost 5; bases outside the gene matches: 8. For the CDR3, the DNA is TGTGCCAGCTCCCGGGAACTAGCGGGGGGCAACGAGCAGTACTTC. It translates to CASSRELAGGNEQYF. Complete variable domain (other parts from reference TRBV18 and TRBJ2-7): NAGVMQNPRHLVRRRGQEARLRCSPMKGHSHVYWYRQLPEEGLKFMVYLQKENIIDESGMPKERFSAEFPKEGPSILRIQQVVRGDSAAYFCASSRELAGGNEQYFGPGTRLTVT.

This clone was seen only a few times. The chain recombines TRBV2 with TRBJ2-7; D is unresolved. V was shortened by 2 bases and J by 3 bases, with 11 bases between the two germline ends. This CDR3 is 14 amino acids long. Per germline, CDR1 SNHLY and CDR2 FYNNEI. CDR3 loop: CASSERLNYYEQYV. CDR3 sequence (DNA): TGTGCCAGCAGTGAACGCCTCAACTACTACGAGCAGTACGTC.

This clone was counted only a few times. This chain uses TRBV14 with TRBJ2-1; TRBD2 might be the D (5 bases). The CDR3 has 19 residues. Deletions cut 2 bases from V and 0 bases from J, with 20 bases between. Germline lookup yields CDR1 SGHDN and CDR2 FVKESK. CDR3 DNA: TGTGCCAGCAGCCAAAAAGCCGTGGGCTATGGGAGCTCCTACAATGAGCAGTTCTTC. It yields the protein CASSQKAVGYGSSYNEQFF.

As DNA, the CDR3 is TGTGCCAGCAGTGACGCAGGGGCGAACTACAATGAGCAGTTCTTC. Amino acids: CASSDAGANYNEQFF. The rearrangement links TRBV6-4 to TRBJ2-1; D is possibly TRBD1 (6 bases). Trimming stripped 2 bases from V and 3 bases from J, with 11 bases between. The CDR3 runs 15 residues. Germline lookup yields CDR1 MRHNA and CDR2 SNTAGT.